What follows describes a single T cell receptor (beta chain). Antigen specificity is unknown. The sample is drawn from a study of T cell responses to AZD1222 COVID-19 vaccine. Study details: Recipients boosted at about 4 weeks or about 12 weeks are pooled.

Study outcomes and limitations: Repertoire sampling occurred only after the peak T cell response.

V lost 5 bases and J lost 4, with 14 bases in between. This CDR3 has 14 residues. CDR1 and CDR2 (germline): LGHDT, YNNKEL (reference sequence). Assay used: immunoSEQ multiplex PCR; TCRdb lists only in-frame clones, some missing. Of under 130,000 clones listed, about 95% are singletons. This chain links TRBV3-1 (or the pseudogene TRBV3-2) with TRBJ1-2; D not certain. This TCR was recovered from an adult in good health. Material: peripheral blood, obtained on day 0 of AZD1222 vaccination. The CDR3 coding sequence is TGTGCCAGCAGCTTCCTTGCGGGTAGCTATGGCTACACCTTC. Protein: CASSFLAGSYGYTF.